This T cell receptor (beta chain) was sequenced for a study of post-analysis software for immune sequencing data. At the level of the study: Some patients lacked subtype; others had relapsing-remitting, secondary progressive or progressive-relapsing disease. Notes on the study in general: Samples sharing a preparation batch grouped tightly together when assessed by F measure. Controls significantly exceeded multiple sclerosis patients in normalized Chao1 diversity. Patients showed TRBV5-6, TRBV5-1 and TRBV20-1 among about five TRBV segments more frequent than in controls.

TCR beta cDNA libraries had unique molecular identifiers. TCRdb independently ran MiXCR on the PCR reads; one entry per CDR3 protein. The data hold hundreds of thousands of distinct CDR3 sequences, with 59% observed a single time. With respect to this clonotype: Its antigen is not identified.

Trimming at V came to 5 bases and at J to 1 base, leaving 7 bases not matched to a gene. The length of the CDR3 is 15 residues. Germline CDR1 SGHTA, CDR2 FQGNSA. The clonotype originates from a girl aged 2-10 years with multiple sclerosis. Sequencing was carried out using blood. V is TRBV7-2 and J is TRBJ1-2; TRBD1 matches 7 bases. This chain's CDR3 is CASSPWDSLNYGYTF. CDR3 in DNA: TGTGCCAGCAGCCCGTGGGACAGCCTTAACTATGGCTACACCTTC.